This T cell receptor (beta chain) was observed in a study of blood T cell repertoires in COVID-19 (dated by TCRdb to 2020 to 2021). Regarding the study in general: For ImmuneRACE Cohort 3, a participant was defined as recovered based on two consecutive negative NP/OP PCR tests, clearance by a healthcare professional, or resolution of symptoms. Subjects who had been exposed to COVID-19, were actively infected with it, or had recovered from it provided the deeply sampled blood TCRbeta repertoires that made up the dataset. The collaborator samples originated in the United States, Italy and Spain and spanned the acute and convalescent phases of COVID-19. The material from the prospective study consisted of cDNA or gDNA derived from T cells, B-cell-depleted T cells, or PBMCs. Where available, HLA class I and class II types were obtained from metadata supplied by the sample provider rather than from assay-based typing. The repertoires were released in a freely available public database meant as a resource for research on the immune response to SARS-CoV-2. The samples were drawn from two sources: the first 160 participants of the ongoing ImmuneRACE study, and 950 to 1,500 subjects contributed by 6 global collaborators. Sample metadata almost always included a de-identified subject ID, COVID-19 status, age in years and sex.

Overall study results and their limits: Clinical and demographic metadata were provided uncurated, with the amount varying by source and participant.

Participants in the prospective study were enrolled through a virtual design, were aged about 18 to 90 years, and lived in roughly 24 United States geographic areas. In the prospective study, cohorts were assigned on the basis of participant-reported clinical history obtained from a screening survey and a study questionnaire. In the prospective study, mobile phlebotomists collected whole blood, serum and a nasopharyngeal or oropharyngeal swab from each participant. Additional blood draws and questionnaires over an approximately 2-month period could optionally be provided by prospective study participants. Before DNA extraction, blood samples from the prospective study were shipped at room temperature or frozen. TCRbeta CDR3 regions were amplified from genomic DNA using the immunoSEQ Assay, a bias-controlled multiplex PCR. The study's processing was this. Within the assay, amplification of reference gene primers was used to estimate how many nucleated cells each sample contained. Sequence reads were collapsed and filtered to measure the absolute abundance of every unique TCRbeta CDR3 rearrangement. Productive Simpson clonality was computed per sample as the square root of Simpson's diversity index over productive rearrangements. As stored in TCRdb, this immuneACCESS dataset retains in-frame rearrangements with V and J assigned. A fraction of the clones does not appear; measured against another copy, unresolved V genes explain less than half of the discrepancy, and the remainder lacks a known reason. The DNA was the basis for D and trimming; V, J and clone size are from that table. This sample holds about 210,000 clones; around 83% were observed only once. Roughly 24% of the sample is in the top ten clones.

Points on this clone: No cognate antigen has been identified for it. Per-base quality was not reported, and no clone a single base away is much larger than it.

From the cysteine through the phenylalanine, the CDR3 covers 13 amino acids. The sequence is cut down to CDR3 DNA, 39 bases in frame from base 1. The CDR1 and CDR2 encoded by the germline V gene (reference sequence) are SGHNT and YYREEE. V and J are trimmed by 4 bases and 10 bases, and the gene matches miss 8 bases of the junction. The source material was PBMCs or T cells enriched from blood (not recorded which). The chain was built from TRBV5-4 and TRBJ1-1; TRBD1 fits 9 bases in the junction. The TCR was taken from a woman between 40 and 55 years old in a cohort exposed to, infected with or recovered from COVID-19 (not recorded which). The DNA reads as follows: TGTGCCAGCAGCCCACGACAGGGGGAGGGAGCTTTCTTT. Its protein reads: CASSPRQGEGAFF.